This record looks at one TCR beta chain sequence and its context. Measured with immunoSEQ multiplex PCR; TCRdb has only the in-frame clones, and not every one. Altogether 95,000 to 100,000 clones are present, approximately 92% being singletons, with the ten largest covering approximately 3.4%. This record comes from a study of T cell changes during pregnancy in multiple sclerosis. With 1 base removed from V and 6 bases from J, the gap between germline ends came to 9 bases. CDR1 and CDR2 from the germline V gene are MNHEY and SMNVEV (reference sequence). The CDR3 runs to 13 residues. The clonotype was recovered from a female donor with multiple sclerosis, enrolled in a pregnancy study. The sequencing here drew on peripheral blood, taken in the second trimester of pregnancy. The chain couples TRBV27 to TRBJ1-2, with no clear D. The CDR3 coding sequence is TGTGCCAGCAGTTTATGGCCCGATCATGGCTACACCTTC. As protein: CASSLWPDHGYTF.